This passage covers 24 T cell receptor beta chains from one sample sequenced in a study of T cells after yellow fever vaccination. One entry per CDR3 protein results from TCRdb running MiXCR on the 5' RACE reads. The table has a few hundred thousand distinct CDR3 sequences, 6.5% to 8.5% seen once. Sequenced material: CD4+ T cells sorted from PBMCs, taken 15 days after the yellow fever booster vaccination. Receptors were obtained from a man aged 30 to 39 who received the YFV17D yellow fever vaccine.

This clonotype has just a few counts. The chain has TRBV12-3 or TRBV12-4 and TRBJ2-7, with D perhaps matching TRBD1 or TRBD2 (5 bases each). V was cut by 5 bases and J by 5 bases, with 13 bases left in between. The CDR3 consists of 13 residues. The DNA of the CDR3 is TGTGCCAGCAGTACGGGACCCAGGGACGAGCAGTACTTC. Translation: CASSTGPRDEQYF.

This clonotype appeared a few times. The rearrangement uses TRBV6-1 and TRBJ2-7; 13 positions match TRBD2. CDR1 MNHNS and CDR2 SASEGT come from the germline V gene. CDR3 size: 14 residues. The V gene end was trimmed by 6 bases and the J gene end by 6 bases; junction bases not matched to a gene: 5. Here the CDR3 DNA reads TGTGCCAGCAGCACGACTAGCGGGGGGTCCGAGCAGTACTTC. It yields the protein CASSTTSGGSEQYF.

This clonotype was recorded at least ten times. This chain links TRBV5-1 with TRBJ2-2; D gene ambiguous. Germline V gene sequence: CDR1 SGHRS, CDR2 YFSETQ. The V end was cut by 7 bases, the J end by 0 bases, with 13 bases between. The CDR3 has 15 amino acids. CDR3 protein: CASLAGTANTGELFF. The CDR3 DNA reads as TGCGCCAGCCTCGCAGGCACCGCGAACACCGGGGAGCTGTTTTTT.

This clonotype occurred many times. This chain joins TRBV5-1 and TRBJ2-5; D unresolved. Germline assignment: CDR1 SGHRS and CDR2 YFSETQ. Trimming took off 4 bases at V and 0 bases at J, with 10 bases between the two ends. CDR3 length equals 14 residues. CDR3 amino acids: CASSLGRYQETQYF. CDR3 nucleotide sequence: TGCGCCAGCAGCCTTGGAAGGTACCAAGAGACCCAGTACTTC.

The J gene is TRBJ2-3, the V gene TRBV18, with D perhaps matching TRBD1 (7 bases). V was trimmed by 6 bases and J by 4 bases, leaving 23 bases between them. The CDR3 is 17 residues long. Germline assignment: CDR1 KGHSH and CDR2 LQKENI. The CDR3 reads CASSPRIGQAGPDTQYF. CDR3 nucleotide sequence: TGTGCCAGCTCCCCGAGGATCGGACAGGCGGGACCAGATACGCAGTATTTT.

This clonotype was recorded many times. This chain joins TRBV18 and TRBJ2-2, with a tentative D call TRBD1 (5 bases). The V and J ends lost 5 bases and 3 bases respectively, with 10 bases between them. The germline gives CDR1 KGHSH, CDR2 LQKENI. The CDR3 covers 14 residues. The DNA for the CDR3 is TGTGCCAGCTCAGCTCTAGGGGACACCGGGGAGCTGTTTTTT. Translation: CASSALGDTGELFF. Variable domain in full (rest from reference TRBV18 and TRBJ2-2): NAGVMQNPRHLVRRRGQEARLRCSPMKGHSHVYWYRQLPEEGLKFMVYLQKENIIDESGMPKERFSAEFPKEGPSILRIQQVVRGDSAAYFCASSALGDTGELFFGEGSRLTVL.

V and J are TRBV18 and TRBJ1-4; weak D call: TRBD1 (5 bases). The CDR3 contains 13 residues. Germline V CDR1 and CDR2: KGHSH, LQKENI. V gave up 4 bases and J gave up 8 bases, with 11 bases separating them. The CDR3 nucleotides read TGTGCCAGCTCACAACAGAGGACAGAAAAACTGTTTTTT. Translating gives CASSQQRTEKLFF.

This clonotype showed up many times. The V call is TRBV4-3, the J call TRBJ2-5; perhaps TRBD2 as D (6 bases). The length of the CDR3 is 15 residues. The germline gives CDR1 LGHNA, CDR2 YSLEER. V lost 0 bases, J lost 5 bases, and 13 bases lay in between. Written as DNA, the CDR3 is TGCGCCAGCAGCCAAGATCGAACTAGCTTCGAGACCCAGTACTTC. Residues: CASSQDRTSFETQYF.

This clonotype was observed at least ten times. The genes are TRBV29-1 and TRBJ2-2; 7 bases line up with TRBD1. This CDR3 has 12 amino acids. The ends lost 7 bases at V and 7 bases at J; junction bases unmatched: 6. The V gene's germline CDR1 is SQVTM and CDR2 ANQGSEA. The CDR3 DNA sequence: TGCAGCGCGGGACAGTTTGGCGGGGAGCTGTTTTTT. Its protein is CSAGQFGGELFF.

The genes are TRBV20-1 and TRBJ2-1; TRBD2 matches 7 bases. CDR3 length: 14 residues. Per germline, CDR1 DFQATT and CDR2 SNEGSKA (reference sequence). Trimming at V came to 3 bases and at J to 2 bases, leaving 4 bases not matched to a gene. The CDR3 loop reads CSASWGGTYNEQFF. CDR3 coding DNA: TGCAGTGCTAGTTGGGGGGGAACCTACAATGAGCAGTTCTTC.

This clonotype was observed a handful of times. This sequence joins TRBV7-2 and TRBJ2-5, with no clear D. The germline V and J ends were trimmed by 4 bases and 5 bases, with 8 bases remaining between them. Germline V gene lookup returns CDR1 SGHTA and CDR2 FQGNSA. The CDR3 runs 12 residues. The CDR3 is CASSSSRETQYF. In nucleotides, the CDR3 is TGTGCCAGCAGCTCCTCCCGGGAGACCCAGTACTTC.

This chain uses TRBV18 with TRBJ2-7; 7 nucleotides align to TRBD1. V was pared by 3 bases and J by 4 bases, with 3 bases of the junction left unmatched. Germline V CDR1 and CDR2: KGHSH, LQKENI. The CDR3 runs 13 residues. CDR3 sequence (DNA): TGTGCCAGCTCACCTCCGACAGGGTACGAGCAGTACTTC. Its protein is CASSPPTGYEQYF.

The chain carries TRBV7-2 and TRBJ2-1; D is unclear. V lost 3 bases, J lost 8 bases, and 11 bases lay in between. This CDR3 region has 13 residues. Looked up from germline, CDR1 is SGHTA and CDR2 is FQGNSA. The CDR3: CASSFARRDEQFF. The CDR3 nucleotides are TGTGCCAGCAGCTTCGCGAGGCGCGATGAGCAGTTCTTC. Complete variable domain (other parts from reference TRBV7-2 and TRBJ2-1): GAGVSQSPSNKVTEKGKDVELRCDPISGHTALYWYRQSLGQGLEFLIYFQGNSAPDKSGLPSDRFSAERTGGSVSTLTIQRTQQEDSAVYLCASSFARRDEQFFGPGTRLTVL.

This clonotype came up a few times. The gene calls are TRBV12-3 or TRBV12-4 and TRBJ2-1, with 10 bases identical to TRBD2. This CDR3 has 16 residues. Losses at the gene ends were 4 bases for V and 4 bases for J; bases not matched to a gene: 7. Here the CDR3 reads CASSSEAGGGYNEQFF. The CDR3 DNA reads as TGTGCCAGCAGTTCCGAAGCGGGAGGGGGTTACAATGAGCAGTTCTTC.

This clonotype was observed at least ten times. A read error may produce the germline difference seen at one junction end. J is TRBJ1-6 and V is TRBV7-2, with a weak D call TRBD1 (5 bases). This CDR3 has 12 amino acids. Germline V CDR1 and CDR2: SGHTA, FQGNSA. DNA for the CDR3: TGTGCCAGCAGCTTGATCGGGGGAGGGAACTTCTTT. Residues: CASSLIGGGNFF.

This clonotype has just a few counts. The V call is TRBV10-3, the J call TRBJ2-7; 7 nucleotides align to TRBD1. The CDR3 totals 14 residues. The ends lost 2 bases at V and 3 bases at J; junction bases unmatched: 4. Germline lookup yields CDR1 ENHRY and CDR2 SYGVKD. The CDR3: CAISETGANYEQYF. The DNA for the CDR3 is TGTGCCATCAGTGAGACAGGGGCTAACTACGAGCAGTACTTC.

In this sample, this clonotype turned up a few times. The chain recombines TRBV10-3 with TRBJ2-3; D possibly matches TRBD1 or TRBD2 (5 bases each). Germline-derived CDR1 and CDR2 are ENHRY and SYGVKD. V lost 8 bases to trimming and J lost 0 bases, with 15 bases between them. The CDR3 has 15 amino acids. CDR3 nucleotide sequence: TGTGCCATCGCTTTCGGGACGGGAAGCACAGATACGCAGTATTTT. This translates into CAIAFGTGSTDTQYF.

This clonotype showed up just a few times. V is TRBV3-1 and J is TRBJ2-2; D uncertain. CDR1 is LGHDT, CDR2 YNNKEL, per germline (reference sequence). The CDR3 is 13 residues long. V lost 4 bases to trimming and J lost 2 bases, with 5 bases between them. The CDR3 sequence: CASSRANTGELFF. CDR3 nucleotide sequence: TGTGCCAGCAGCCGGGCAAACACCGGGGAGCTGTTTTTT.

To note about this clonotype: The junction shows a germline mismatch at one end, possibly a read error. This rearrangement joins TRBV20-1 to TRBJ1-6; D perhaps matches TRBD1 (6 bases). CDR1 is DFQATT, CDR2 SNEGSKA, per germline (reference sequence). CDR3 length equals 17 residues. CDR3 protein: CCARVGARAEGGSPLHF. CDR3 DNA sequence: TGCTGTGCTAGAGTCGGGGCGCGGGCTGAGGGGGGATCACCCCTCCACTTT.

The rearrangement links TRBV19 to TRBJ2-1; TRBD2 matches at 9 bases. The CDR3 has 15 amino acids. CDR1 LNHDA and CDR2 SQIVND come from the germline V gene (reference sequence). Germline trimming cut 7 bases from V and 8 bases from J; bases unmatched to any gene: 12. For the CDR3, the DNA is TGTGCCAGTACCTCTAGCGGGGAGGGGGTACATGAGCAGTTCTTC. It encodes CASTSSGEGVHEQFF. Full variable domain (missing parts from reference TRBV19 and TRBJ2-1): DGGITQSPKYLFRKEGQNVTLSCEQNLNHDAMYWYRQDPGQGLRLIYYSQIVNDFQKGDIAEGYSVSREKKESFPLTVTSAQKNPTAFYLCASTSSGEGVHEQFFGPGTRLTVL.

In nucleotides, the CDR3 is TGTGCCAGCAGCCCCCTGCCCCCAGGATTTTATGGCTACACCTTC. Protein sequence: CASSPLPPGFYGYTF. The V call is TRBV2, the J call TRBJ1-2; D remains ambiguous. With 6 bases removed from V and 5 bases from J, the gap between germline ends came to 19 bases. Germline lookup yields CDR1 SNHLY and CDR2 FYNNEI. The length of the CDR3 is 15 residues.

The rearrangement uses TRBV20-1 and TRBJ2-1; 8 bases are a match to TRBD2. The CDR3 length is 15 residues. The germline V gene encodes CDR1 DFQATT and CDR2 SNEGSKA (reference sequence). J was trimmed by 2 bases and V by 1 base; bases with no gene match: 4. The CDR3 is CSARGGSGTYNEQFF. The CDR3 nucleotides read TGCAGTGCTAGAGGCGGTAGCGGGACCTACAATGAGCAGTTCTTC.

This chain uses TRBV20-1 with TRBJ2-1, with TRBD2 matching over 10 bases. J was trimmed by 4 bases and V by 6 bases; bases with no gene match: 6. CDR1 and CDR2 (germline): DFQATT, SNEGSKA (reference sequence). The CDR3 runs 14 residues. The DNA of the CDR3 is TGCAGTGCCGTAGGACTAGCGGAATACAATGAGCAGTTCTTC. Its translation is CSAVGLAEYNEQFF.

This clonotype was observed many times. The chain couples TRBV7-2 to TRBJ2-3, with D perhaps TRBD2 (5 bases). Germline-derived CDR1 and CDR2 are SGHTA and FQGNSA. The germline V and J ends were trimmed by 5 bases and 5 bases, with 11 bases remaining between them. The CDR3 consists of 13 residues. CDR3 sequence reads: CASSPLGVDTQYF. The CDR3 DNA reads TGTGCCAGCAGCCCCCTCGGGGTAGATACGCAGTATTTT.